The 20 T cell receptor beta chains below come from one sample, sequenced in a study of blood T cell repertoires in COVID-19. Some clones are missing from TCRdb's copy, which holds only in-frame ones; the method was immunoSEQ multiplex PCR. The sample yields 250,000 to 300,000 clones, around 86% seen once. The sample comprised peripheral blood. Every receptor here comes from a woman aged 30 to 39 with active or convalescent COVID-19.

This clone was counted between two and nine times. V usage is TRBV5-8 and J usage is TRBJ1-1; D may be TRBD1 (6 bases). Germline V lookup: CDR1 SGHTS, CDR2 YDEGEE. Trimming cost V 4 bases and J 1 base, with 17 bases left between them. The CDR3 extends over 16 amino acids. CDR3 region: CASSLLGGARNTEAFF. CDR3 nucleotides: TGTGCCAGCAGCCTTCTAGGGGGGGCGCGGAACACTGAAGCTTTCTTT.

This clone was counted a single time. The V gene is TRBV4-3, the J gene TRBJ2-3; D perhaps matches TRBD2 (6 bases). Trimming stripped 0 bases from V and 1 base from J, with 8 bases between. The CDR3 runs to 15 residues. CDR1 LGHNA and CDR2 YSLEER come from the germline V gene. The CDR3 DNA reads TGCGCCAGCAGCCAAGACCAGCGGGGCACAGATACGCAGTATTTT. It yields the protein CASSQDQRGTDTQYF.

The chain is built from TRBV7-2 and TRBJ1-5, with D unclear. Germline CDR1 is SGHTA and CDR2 is FQGNSA. V lost 5 bases to trimming and J lost 0 bases, with 8 bases between them. CDR3 size: 14 residues. CDR3 in amino acids: CASSLYYSNQPQHF. DNA of the CDR3: TGTGCCAGCAGCCTGTACTATAGCAATCAGCCCCAGCATTTT.

The gene calls are TRBV4-3 and TRBJ1-2; D is uncertain. CDR1 LGHNA and CDR2 YSLEER come from the germline V gene. This CDR3 has 15 residues. Between the trimmed V and J ends, which lost 0 bases and 8 bases, there was a span of 16 bases. CDR3: CASSQEVEGPLGYTF. CDR3 sequence (DNA): TGCGCCAGCAGCCAAGAAGTCGAGGGCCCCTTGGGCTACACCTTC.

This clone showed up just once. This CDR3 is CASSLELAGLDTQYF. CDR3 nucleotide sequence: TGCGCCAGCAGCTTGGAACTAGCGGGCCTAGATACGCAGTATTTT. The chain has TRBV5-1 and TRBJ2-3, with 9 bases fitting TRBD2. There are 15 residues in the CDR3. V was clipped by 0 bases and J by 5 bases; unmatched bases: 4. Germline CDR1 reads SGHRS; CDR2 reads YFSETQ.

The chain is built from TRBV2 and TRBJ2-5; 9 bases fit TRBD2. Germline CDR1 SNHLY, CDR2 FYNNEI. Losses at the gene ends were 3 bases for V and 4 bases for J; bases not matched to a gene: 6. This CDR3 region has 15 residues. The CDR3 reads CASSEERGARETQYF. DNA for the CDR3: TGTGCCAGCAGTGAGGAGCGGGGGGCGCGAGAGACCCAGTACTTC.

The table lists this clone with a count of one. This sequence joins TRBV5-1 and TRBJ2-5, with 9 bases that match TRBD2. Germline V gene sequence: CDR1 SGHRS, CDR2 YFSETQ. This CDR3 is built from 15 residues. Germline trimming cut 8 bases from V and 5 bases from J; bases unmatched to any gene: 13. This chain's CDR3 is CASRIGLAWRETQYF. CDR3 nucleotide sequence: TGCGCCAGTCGTATCGGACTAGCGTGGAGGGAGACCCAGTACTTC. Based on the CDR3 plus reference TRBV5-1 and TRBJ2-5, the full variable domain is KAGVTQTPRYLIKTRGQQVTLSCSPISGHRSVSWYQQTPGQGLQFLFEYFSETQRNKGNFPGRFSGRQFSNSRSEMNVSTLELGDSALYLCASRIGLAWRETQYFGPGTRLLVL.

The V call is TRBV29-1, the J call TRBJ2-2; possible D gene TRBD1, 5 bases. Germline values: CDR1 SQVTM, CDR2 ANQGSEA. The length of the CDR3 is 15 residues. V lost 3 bases to trimming and J lost 9 bases, with 20 bases between them. The CDR3 DNA sequence: TGCAGCGTTGAGGGGCAGCCCCCGGCCCCCCGGGAGCTGTTTTTT. Translation gives CSVEGQPPAPRELFF.

The chain links TRBV28 to TRBJ2-1; 16 nucleotides agree with TRBD2. The CDR3 length is 17 residues. V shed 3 bases, J shed 7 bases, and the junction held 6 bases outside the gene matches. The germline V gene has CDR1 MDHEN and CDR2 SYDVKM. CDR3: CASSLGTSGGVINEQFF. The CDR3 nucleotides read TGTGCCAGCAGTTTGGGGACTAGCGGGGGGGTAATAAATGAGCAGTTCTTC.

The chain carries TRBV27 and TRBJ1-2; 10 bases match TRBD1. The CDR3 length is 13 residues. Per germline, CDR1 MNHEY and CDR2 SMNVEV (reference sequence). With V trimmed by 4 bases and J by 8 bases, 4 bases remained unmatched. For the CDR3, the DNA is TGTGCCAGCAGTTCGGACAGGGGGGACGGCTACACCTTC. This encodes CASSSDRGDGYTF.

The gene calls are TRBV6-5 and TRBJ2-7; TRBD1 agrees at 7 bases. CDR3 length: 13 amino acids. CDR1 is MNHEY and CDR2 is SVGAGI in the germline V gene. V lost 6 bases, J lost 3 bases, and 5 bases stayed unmatched. CDR3 bases: TGTGCCAGCAGCCGACAGGGTTACTACGAGCAGTACTTC. This gives the protein CASSRQGYYEQYF.

J is TRBJ2-7 and V is TRBV4-1, with 11 bases aligning to TRBD1. Trimming at V came to 0 bases and at J to 3 bases, leaving 1 base not matched to a gene. This CDR3 comprises 15 residues. CDR1 and CDR2 from the germline V gene are MGHRA and YSYEKL. CDR3 DNA: TGCGCCAGCAGCCAAGAGGGGACAGGGGGCTACGAGCAGTACTTC. Translation: CASSQEGTGGYEQYF.

The chain has TRBV7-9 and TRBJ2-3, with D unresolved. Germline V gene sequence: CDR1 SEHNR, CDR2 FQNEAQ (reference sequence). The CDR3 is 18 amino acids. V lost 4 bases and J lost 1, with 21 bases in between. DNA for the CDR3: TGTGCCAGCAGCTCCGCAGCCCTAGAGATCGCTGGCACAGATACGCAGTATTTT. Its protein product is CASSSAALEIAGTDTQYF. Supplemented by reference TRBV7-9 and TRBJ2-3, the full variable domain reads DTGVSQNPRHKITKRGQNVTFRCDPISEHNRLYWYRQTLGQGPEFLTYFQNEAQLEKSRLLSDRFSAERPKGSFSTLEIQRTEQGDSAMYLCASSSAALEIAGTDTQYFGPGTRLTVL.

The chain has TRBV20-1 and TRBJ1-2, with no clear D. Germline lookup yields CDR1 DFQATT and CDR2 SNEGSKA (reference sequence). Trimming stripped 3 bases from V and 3 bases from J, with 8 bases between. This CDR3 comprises 12 residues. CDR3 amino acids: CSASPGDYGYTF. The CDR3 DNA is TGCAGTGCTAGTCCCGGTGACTATGGCTACACCTTC.

The DNA of the CDR3 is TGCGCCAGCAGCCCCCTTAGCGGGGGGATCACAGATACGCAGTATTTT. This translates into CASSPLSGGITDTQYF. This chain connects TRBV5-1 to TRBJ2-3; 10 bases align to TRBD2. The length of the CDR3 is 16 residues. Germline loops: CDR1 SGHRS, CDR2 YFSETQ. V gave up 4 bases and J gave up 2 bases; unmatched junction bases: 7.

The sample holds one count of this clone. The CDR3 spells CASSREGYAGNEQFF. The DNA of the CDR3 is TGCGCCAGCAGCAGGGAGGGCTACGCCGGCAATGAGCAGTTCTTC. The chain carries TRBV5-1 and TRBJ2-1; 7 bases fit TRBD2. The CDR3 runs 15 residues. The J segment lost 6 bases and the V segment lost 4 bases, leaving 10 bases of the junction unmatched. Germline V lookup: CDR1 SGHRS, CDR2 YFSETQ.

V is TRBV7-6 and J is TRBJ2-7; 11 bases align to TRBD1. This CDR3 has 19 amino acids. V trimming: 1 base; J trimming: 3 bases; junction bases outside the gene matches: 14. Germline CDR1 reads SGHVS; CDR2 reads FNYEAQ. The CDR3: CASSLGPGQGVPIGYEQYF. The CDR3 DNA sequence: TGTGCCAGCAGCTTAGGCCCGGGACAGGGGGTCCCCATTGGCTACGAGCAGTACTTC.

This clone came up once. The chain carries TRBV21-1 and TRBJ2-1; the table's TRBD1 call for D was not verified on the DNA. TRBV21-1 is annotated as a pseudogene. This CDR3 is 8 amino acids long. As DNA, the CDR3 is TGTGCCAGCAGACACCGGTTCTTC. The encoded protein is CASRHRFF.

The V and J genes are TRBV24-1 and TRBJ2-1; D possibly corresponds to TRBD1 (5 bases). Trimming removed 3 bases from V and 5 bases from J, with 10 bases in between. Looked up from germline, CDR1 is KGHDR and CDR2 is SFDVKD. The CDR3 is 14 residues long. In nucleotides, the CDR3 is TGTGCCACCAGTGATCCACGACAGCACAATGAGCAGTTCTTC. Residues: CATSDPRQHNEQFF.

The chain uses TRBV2 and TRBJ2-5, with 8 bases lining up with TRBD1. Germline CDR1 SNHLY, CDR2 FYNNEI. After removal of 3 bases from V and 4 bases from J, the junction contained 7 bases not matched to a gene. The CDR3 runs to 15 residues. The CDR3 is CASSEGAGGGETQYF. In nucleotides, the CDR3 is TGTGCCAGCAGTGAGGGGGCAGGGGGCGGAGAGACCCAGTACTTC.